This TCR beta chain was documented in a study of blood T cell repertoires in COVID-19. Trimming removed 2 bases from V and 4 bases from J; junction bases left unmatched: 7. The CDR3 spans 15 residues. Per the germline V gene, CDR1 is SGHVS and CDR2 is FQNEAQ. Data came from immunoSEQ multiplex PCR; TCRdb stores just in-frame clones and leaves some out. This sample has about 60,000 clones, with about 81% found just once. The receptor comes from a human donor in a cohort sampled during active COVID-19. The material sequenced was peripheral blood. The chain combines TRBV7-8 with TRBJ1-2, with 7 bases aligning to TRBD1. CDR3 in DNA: TGTGCCAGCAGCTTAACCTGGGACAGCCTCTATGGCTACACCTTC. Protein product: CASSLTWDSLYGYTF.